Presented here are 3 T cell receptor beta chains from one specimen sequenced in a study of blood T cell repertoires in COVID-19. Profiling relied on immunoSEQ multiplex PCR, and the TCRdb table lists in-frame clones only, not all of them. The data contain under 150,000 clones, 81% of them seen just once; the ten biggest clones take up roughly 9%. Sequencing used peripheral blood. The receptors here all came from a woman in her sixties or seventies with active or convalescent COVID-19.

This clone was found once. The chain employs TRBV18 and TRBJ2-6; 8 nucleotides agree with TRBD1. The germline CDR1 and CDR2 sequences are KGHSH and LQKENI. The CDR3 length is 18 residues. Losses at the gene ends were 3 bases for V and 0 bases for J; bases not matched to a gene: 7. CDR3 region: CASSPTLTGASGANVLTF. The CDR3 bases are TGTGCCAGCTCACCTACCCTGACAGGGGCCTCTGGGGCCAACGTCCTGACTTTC.

This rearrangement joins TRBV27 to TRBJ2-7; D is unclear. Germline V lookup: CDR1 MNHEY, CDR2 SMNVEV (reference sequence). Trimming removed 8 bases from V and 5 bases from J, with 16 bases in between. CDR3 size: 13 residues. CDR3 in DNA: TGTGCCAGCCTAGTGGTGGCGGCGAACGAGCAGTACTTC. It specifies CASLVVAANEQYF.

The chain couples TRBV10-3 to TRBJ2-3; TRBD2 aligns across 7 bases. The J segment lost 1 base and the V segment lost 2 bases, leaving 6 bases of the junction unmatched. CDR1 and CDR2 from the germline V gene are ENHRY and SYGVKD. This CDR3 is built from 16 residues. Written as DNA, the CDR3 is TGTGCCATCAGTGAGGTCGCGGGAGTGGGCACAGATACGCAGTATTTT. Translating gives CAISEVAGVGTDTQYF.